The rows below give T cell receptor beta chains drawn from one sample of a study of identical twins. Each CDR3 protein is one row after TCRdb ran MiXCR on the 5' RACE reads. The sample shows about 1.7 million distinct CDR3 sequences, about 30% of them seen only once. Input material: cord blood. The source is a newborn girl in good health. Each CDR3 is given with its conserved first and last residue. A D gene is named only where the DNA matches it firmly. Expanded clones get a size class; other rows say once, few or many, or leave the size out.

few	TRBJ2-4	-	TRBV7-9	TGTGCCAGCAGCTTACCGACAGGCAAAAACATTCAGTACTTC	CASSLPTGKNIQYF
-	TRBJ2-1	TRBD2	TRBV20-1	TGCAGTGCCCGTTCAATCGGGGGGGCCTCCTACAATGAGCAGTTCTTC	CSARSIGGASYNEQFF
-	TRBJ2-3	TRBD2	TRBV28	TGTGCCAGCAGTTCCCTTTTAGCGGGAGGGAAGGGAGATACGCAGTATTTT	CASSSLLAGGKGDTQYF
-	TRBJ1-1	-	TRBV28	TGTGCCAGCAGGGACACCCCCATGAACACTGAAGCTTTCTTT	CASRDTPMNTEAFF
-	TRBJ1-2	-	TRBV10-3	TGTGCCATCAGTGAGTTAAATAACTATGGCTACAACTTC	CAISELNNYGYNF
-	TRBJ1-1	-	TRBV10-3	TGTGCCATCAGTGGTTTGGTGAACACTGAAGCTTTCTTT	CAISGLVNTEAFF
few	TRBJ1-2	-	TRBV3-1	TGTGCCAGCAGCCAAGAAGGCGGCGTCCCTAACTATGGCTACACCTTC	CASSQEGGVPNYGYTF
-	TRBJ2-3	-	TRBV27	TGTGCCAGCAGCCGACGTCCGGGGGCCACGCAGTATTTT	CASSRRPGATQYF
-	TRBJ2-2	TRBD1	TRBV7-9	TGTGCCAGCAGCGCTTCCGGGACAGGGCCTATTCTGAACACCGGGGAGCTGTTTTTT	CASSASGTGPILNTGELFF
-	TRBJ2-5	TRBD1	TRBV14	TGTGCCAGCAGCCAAAATGGACAGGGGGAGACCCAGTACTTC	CASSQNGQGETQYF
-	TRBJ1-1	-	TRBV11-2	TGTGCCAGCAGCTTACTCGCCAGGCGGACTGAAGCTTTCTTT	CASSLLARRTEAFF
many	TRBJ2-3	TRBD2	TRBV5-1	TGCGCCAGCAGCTACCGCGGACTAGCGGGAGGAAGAGATACGCAGTATTTT	CASSYRGLAGGRDTQYF
few	TRBJ2-3	-	TRBV9	TGTGCCAGCAGCGTAGAAACGGGAACAACAGATACGCAGTATTTT	CASSVETGTTDTQYF
few	TRBJ2-4	TRBD1	TRBV3-1	TGTGCCAGCGGAAGGACAGGGCCCAAAAACATTCAGTACTTC	CASGRTGPKNIQYF
-	TRBJ1-2	-	TRBV7-2	TGTGCCAGCAGCTTGATGACAGGCAACTATGGCTACACCTTC	CASSLMTGNYGYTF
-	TRBJ1-4	TRBD1	TRBV6-1	TGTGCCAGCCGTTCTTACGAAGGGACAGGGGGTGAAAAACTGTTTTTT	CASRSYEGTGGEKLFF
many	TRBJ2-7	-	TRBV11-2	TGTGCCAGCAGCCCCAGCTACGGGAGTATCTACGAGCAGTACTTC	CASSPSYGSIYEQYF
few	TRBJ1-1	TRBD1	TRBV20-1	TGCAGTGCTAGAAACAGGGGGTTTGAAGCTTTCTTT	CSARNRGFEAFF
few	TRBJ1-4	TRBD1	TRBV20-1	TGCAGTGCTAGAGATACGACAGGGGGACGAGAAAAACTGTTTTTT	CSARDTTGGREKLFF
-	TRBJ1-2	-	TRBV2	TGTGCCAGCAGTGAAAGGGGCCGAGGAGATGGCTACACCTTC	CASSERGRGDGYTF
-	TRBJ2-3	TRBD2	TRBV6-5	TGTGCCAGCAGTTCTACTAGCGGGAGCGGGGGCACAGATACGCAGTATTTT	CASSSTSGSGGTDTQYF
-	TRBJ1-5	-	TRBV2	TGTGCCAGCAGTGACTGGCAGGGCCCTACCCTGCCCCAGCATTTT	CASSDWQGPTLPQHF
few	TRBJ2-7	-	TRBV27	TGTGCCAGCAGCCTACGCCTAGTAGGGAGGAGCGAGCAGTACTTC	CASSLRLVGRSEQYF
-	TRBJ2-7	-	TRBV28	TGTGCCAGCAGTTCCTTAACAATCCTCTCCTACGAGCAGTACTTC	CASSSLTILSYEQYF
-	TRBJ2-7	-	TRBV6-6	TGTGCCAGCAGTTACTGGGGCCGTAGCTCCTACGAGCAGTACTTC	CASSYWGRSSYEQYF
many	TRBJ2-7	-	TRBV5-1	TGTGCCAGCAGCTTAGACGGCTACGAGCAGTACTTC	CASSLDGYEQYF
-	TRBJ1-1	-	TRBV6-5	TGTGCCAGCACCCGGGTAGGCAACACTGAAGCTTTCTTT	CASTRVGNTEAFF
-	TRBJ1-4	TRBD1	TRBV20-1	TGCAGTGCTAGGTCTGAACAGGGGCTTAATGAAAAACTGTTTTTT	CSARSEQGLNEKLFF
few	TRBJ2-7	TRBD2	TRBV6-5	TGTGCCAGCAGTTACATCGCTCGCTTACTAGCGGGGGATAATGAGCAGTACTTC	CASSYIARLLAGDNEQYF
many	TRBJ2-4	-	TRBV12-3/TRBV12-4	TGTGCCAGCAGTTCCCCCCACCCCAAAAACATTCAGTACTTC	CASSSPHPKNIQYF
-	TRBJ2-1	TRBD2	TRBV9	TGTGCCAGCAGCCCAGGACTAGCGGGAGCTCTCCACAATGAGCAGTTCTTC	CASSPGLAGALHNEQFF
-	TRBJ1-1	-	TRBV25-1	TGTGCCAGCAGGGGACCTGTAGGGAACACTGAAGCTTTCTTT	CASRGPVGNTEAFF
-	TRBJ1-4	-	TRBV14	TGTGCCAGCAGCCCCCCAGGGAGAAAGGGTGAAAAACTGTTTTTT	CASSPPGRKGEKLFF
-	TRBJ2-5	TRBD2	TRBV2	TGTGCCAGCAGTGTCCGGCTAGCGGGGGATATGGAGACCCAGTACTTC	CASSVRLAGDMETQYF
many	TRBJ2-7	-	TRBV20-1	TGCAGTGCTAGAGCCGGGGACGAGCAGTACTTC	CSARAGDEQYF
few	TRBJ1-5	-	TRBV12-3/TRBV12-4	TGTGCCAGCAGCCCACGTACAGGAATGGTATATCAGCCCCAGCATTTT	CASSPRTGMVYQPQHF
-	TRBJ2-7	TRBD1	TRBV28	TGTGCCAGCAGTTTCCGGGACAGGGCCTACAATGAGCAGTACTTC	CASSFRDRAYNEQYF
few	TRBJ2-5	TRBD2	TRBV10-3	TGTGCCATCTCGACTAGCGGGGGGGAAGAGACCCAGTACTTC	CAISTSGGEETQYF
few	TRBJ2-5	TRBD2	TRBV3-1	TGTGCCAGCAGCCAAAGGCGGGGGGGCCGGGAGACCCAGTACTTC	CASSQRRGGRETQYF
-	TRBJ2-1	-	TRBV5-1	TGCGCCAGCAGCTTGGGGAGGGGGCTAGCATCAACCTACAATGAGCAGTTCTTC	CASSLGRGLASTYNEQFF
-	TRBJ1-1	-	TRBV20-1	TGCAGTGCTAGAGCTGCGGTTCTGAACACTGAAGCTTTCTTT	CSARAAVLNTEAFF